Only a few counts were recorded for the clone carrying this T cell receptor beta chain. TCRdb's copy holds only in-frame clones and misses some; the assay was immunoSEQ multiplex PCR. The sample holds 80,000 or so clones, 70% to 75% seen once. This record comes from a study of blood T cell repertoires in COVID-19. The CDR3 consists of 17 residues. Trimming removed 4 bases at V and 6 bases at J, with 22 bases between. Germline loops: CDR1 SGHRS, CDR2 YFSETQ. J is TRBJ2-2 and V is TRBV5-1, with D possibly TRBD1 on 5 matching bases. The sequence was obtained from a man aged 45 to 65 with active or convalescent COVID-19. The sequencing sample was made of peripheral blood. CDR3 sequence: CASSAKTGPHLSGELFF. CDR3 DNA: TGCGCCAGCAGCGCTAAAACAGGCCCCCATCTTTCCGGGGAGCTGTTTTTT.